The table lists the clone carrying this T cell receptor (beta chain) with a count of one. Its target is unknown. Following extraction, RNA underwent reverse transcription to cDNA, which served as the sequencing template. Using immunoSEQ multiplex PCR, the repertoire was profiled, and TCRdb retains in-frame clones only, with some absent. The sample has tens of thousands of clones, roughly half seen once. A few patients had their CD4+ cells sorted into CD25+CD127- cells. Collected material from alopecia areata patients comprised lesional scalp punch biopsies and peripheral blood. This sample is drawn from a study of CD8+ T cells in alopecia areata. Study results and caveats: TCR sharing across patients was less clear than in mice, possibly HLA-related.

The CDR3 covers 15 residues. After removal of 1 base from V and 5 bases from J, the junction contained 6 bases not matched to a gene. Germline-derived CDR1 and CDR2 are SGHTA and FQGNSA. The sample consisted of CD4+ Tregs sorted from blood. The V call is TRBV7-2, the J call TRBJ2-3; 7 nucleotides align to TRBD1. The sequence was collected from a human donor with alopecia areata. CDR3 nucleotides: TGTGCCAGCAGCTTAGGGGCAGGGGGACAAGATACGCAGTATTTT. It encodes CASSLGAGGQDTQYF.